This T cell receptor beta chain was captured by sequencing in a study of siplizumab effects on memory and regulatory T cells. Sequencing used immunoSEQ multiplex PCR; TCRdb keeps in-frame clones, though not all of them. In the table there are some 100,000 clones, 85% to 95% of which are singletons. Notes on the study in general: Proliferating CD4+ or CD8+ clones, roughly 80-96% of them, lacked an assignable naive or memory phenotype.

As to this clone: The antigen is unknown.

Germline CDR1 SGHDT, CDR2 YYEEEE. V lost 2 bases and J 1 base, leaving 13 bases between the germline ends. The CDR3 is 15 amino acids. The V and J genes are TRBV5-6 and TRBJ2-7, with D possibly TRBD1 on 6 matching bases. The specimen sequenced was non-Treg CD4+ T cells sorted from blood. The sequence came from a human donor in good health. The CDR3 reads CASSLPQGKSYEQYF. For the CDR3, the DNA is TGTGCCAGCAGCTTACCCCAGGGGAAGTCCTACGAGCAGTACTTC.